This entry features one T cell receptor (beta chain) sequence. Assay used: immunoSEQ multiplex PCR; TCRdb lists only in-frame clones, some missing. This sample yields 80,000 to 100,000 clones, of which about 91% are seen a single time; about 9.3% belongs to the top ten. The data originate from a study of T cell responses to AZD1222 COVID-19 vaccine. Looked up from germline, CDR1 is MDHEN and CDR2 is SYDVKM. The CDR3 is 12 amino acids. V lost 3 bases and J 6 bases, leaving 8 bases between the germline ends. The chain uses TRBV28 and TRBJ1-2; D unclear. The clonotype was recovered from an adult in good health. The material sequenced was peripheral blood, taken on day 0 of MenACWY control vaccination. The CDR3: CASSFRLDGYTF. CDR3 sequence (DNA): TGTGCCAGCAGTTTTCGACTTGATGGCTACACCTTC.